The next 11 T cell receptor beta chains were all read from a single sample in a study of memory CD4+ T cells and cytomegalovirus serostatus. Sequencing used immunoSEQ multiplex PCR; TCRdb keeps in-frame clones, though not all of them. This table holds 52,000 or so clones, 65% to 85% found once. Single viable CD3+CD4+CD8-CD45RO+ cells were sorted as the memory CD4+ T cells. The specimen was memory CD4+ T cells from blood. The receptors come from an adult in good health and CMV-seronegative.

The CDR3 DNA follows: TGTGCCAGCAGCCGAGGACAGGGTTTGGCTGGGGCCAACGTCCTGACTTTC. Translating gives CASSRGQGLAGANVLTF. The chain employs TRBV5-6 and TRBJ2-6; TRBD1 aligns across 8 bases. Germline values: CDR1 SGHDT, CDR2 YYEEEE. V shed 4 bases, J shed 2 bases, and the junction held 8 bases outside the gene matches. This CDR3 spans 17 amino acids.

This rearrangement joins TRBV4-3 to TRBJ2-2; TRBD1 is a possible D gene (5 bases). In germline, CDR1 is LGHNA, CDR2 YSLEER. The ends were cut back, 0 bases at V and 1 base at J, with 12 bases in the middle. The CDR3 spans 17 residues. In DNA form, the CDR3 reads TGCGCCAGCAGCCAAGATAGTCAGGGTTGGAACACCGGGGAGCTGTTTTTT. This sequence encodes CASSQDSQGWNTGELFF.

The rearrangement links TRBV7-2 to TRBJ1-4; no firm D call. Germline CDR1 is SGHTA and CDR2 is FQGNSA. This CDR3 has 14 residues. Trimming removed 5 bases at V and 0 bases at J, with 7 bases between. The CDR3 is CASSPHTTNEKLFF. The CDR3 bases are TGTGCCAGCAGCCCCCATACAACTAATGAAAAACTGTTTTTT.

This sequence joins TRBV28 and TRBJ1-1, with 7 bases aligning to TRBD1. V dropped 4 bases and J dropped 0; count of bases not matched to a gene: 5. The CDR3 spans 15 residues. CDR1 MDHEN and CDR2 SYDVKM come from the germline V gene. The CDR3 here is CASSSRQGVNTEAFF. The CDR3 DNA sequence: TGTGCCAGCAGTTCCCGACAGGGAGTGAACACTGAAGCTTTCTTT.

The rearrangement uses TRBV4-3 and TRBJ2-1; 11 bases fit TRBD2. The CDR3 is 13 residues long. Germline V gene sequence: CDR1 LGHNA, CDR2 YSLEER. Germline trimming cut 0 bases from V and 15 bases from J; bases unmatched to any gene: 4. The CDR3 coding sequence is TGCGCCAGCAGCCAAGATAGCGGGGGGGCCGCGTTCTTC. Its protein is CASSQDSGGAAFF.

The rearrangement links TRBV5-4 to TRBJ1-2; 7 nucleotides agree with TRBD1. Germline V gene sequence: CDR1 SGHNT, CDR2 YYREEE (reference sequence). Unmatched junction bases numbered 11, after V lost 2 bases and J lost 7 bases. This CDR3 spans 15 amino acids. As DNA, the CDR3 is TGTGCCAGCAGCTTCCAGGGGGTTGAGATTGGTGGCTACACCTTC. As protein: CASSFQGVEIGGYTF. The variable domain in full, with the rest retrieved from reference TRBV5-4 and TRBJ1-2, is ETGVTQSPTHLIKTRGQQVTLRCSSQSGHNTVSWYQQALGQGPQFIFQYYREEENGRGNFPPRFSGLQFPNYSSELNVNALELDDSALYLCASSFQGVEIGGYTFGSGTRLTVV.

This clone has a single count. CDR3 nucleotides: TGTGCCAGCAGCCTCGGGGGGGCAGGCGTGGTCTCAGCTTTCTTT. This translates into CASSLGGAGVVSAFF. J is TRBJ1-1 and V is TRBV6-1, with TRBD1 as a possible D gene (6 bases). From germline, CDR1 is MNHNS and CDR2 SASEGT. V was shortened by 6 bases and J by 10 bases, with 24 bases between the two germline ends. The CDR3 has 15 residues.

The CDR3 protein is CASSQDPGENYGYTF. In DNA form, the CDR3 reads TGCGCCAGCAGCCAAGATCCAGGGGAGAACTATGGCTACACCTTC. The rearrangement joins TRBV4-1 to TRBJ1-2, with TRBD1 as a possible D gene (6 bases). Germline V gene sequence: CDR1 MGHRA, CDR2 YSYEKL. The CDR3 extends over 15 amino acids. V was pared by 0 bases and J by 2 bases, with 10 bases between.

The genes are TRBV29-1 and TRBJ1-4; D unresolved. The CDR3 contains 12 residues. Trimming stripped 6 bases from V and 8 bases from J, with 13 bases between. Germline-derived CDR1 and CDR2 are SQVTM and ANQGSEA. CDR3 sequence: CSVSLIGEKLFF. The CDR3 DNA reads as TGCAGCGTATCATTGATAGGAGAAAAACTGTTTTTT.

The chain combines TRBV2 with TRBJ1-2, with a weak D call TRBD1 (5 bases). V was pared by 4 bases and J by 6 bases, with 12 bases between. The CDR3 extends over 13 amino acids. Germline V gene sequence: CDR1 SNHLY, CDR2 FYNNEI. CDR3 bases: TGTGCCAGCAGTGGGGGGATAGGGAATGGCTACACCTTC. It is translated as CASSGGIGNGYTF.

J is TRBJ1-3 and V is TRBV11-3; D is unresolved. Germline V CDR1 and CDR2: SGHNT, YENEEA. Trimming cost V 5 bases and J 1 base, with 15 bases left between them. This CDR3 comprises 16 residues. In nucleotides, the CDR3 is TGTGCCAGCAGCCTGGGTGGTTCGGCATCTGGAAACACCATATATTTT. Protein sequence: CASSLGGSASGNTIYF. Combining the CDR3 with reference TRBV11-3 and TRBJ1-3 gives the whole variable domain EAGVVQSPRYKIIEKKQPVAFWCNPISGHNTLYWYLQNLGQGPELLIRYENEEAVDDSQLPKDRFSAERLKGVDSTLKIQPAELGDSAVYLCASSLGGSASGNTIYFGEGSWLTVV.